Listed below are T cell receptor beta chains from one sample, sequenced in a study of shared clonotypes between healthy human individuals. The table came from immunoSEQ multiplex PCR; TCRdb's copy has only in-frame clones and leaves some out. The sample comprises 2.3 million or so clones, 80% to 95% of which are singletons, and about 0.39% rests with the top ten. Material: naive CD4+ T cells from PBMCs. These receptors were collected from a man younger than 35 in good health. Some clones in this sample may be carry-over from other donors' samples. The conserved cysteine and the conserved F or W are not part of the CDR3 here.

TRBV6-6 ASRRTDQETQY
TRBV19 ASRPLEDTEAF
TRBV28 ASSQGTVWEQY
TRBV7-9 ASSSFEGIAYGYT
TRBV18 ASSPPRPAPSYEQY
TRBV15 ATSRDMTGELF
TRBV6-1 ASSERGGGRSYNEQF
TRBV9 ASSLTSGMSNEQF
TRBV7-9 ASSHRDAGELF
TRBV14 ASSQGTSGHHTGELF
TRBV28 ASSSSTGAAGNTIY
TRBV29-1 SVGYGLLDGYT
TRBV5-1 ASSLGPKGQGGEQF
TRBV4-1 ASTQPTGDEQF
TRBV4-1 ASSPPGNQPQH
TRBV28 ASRSQGEKLF
TRBV2 ASSESGGFGETQY